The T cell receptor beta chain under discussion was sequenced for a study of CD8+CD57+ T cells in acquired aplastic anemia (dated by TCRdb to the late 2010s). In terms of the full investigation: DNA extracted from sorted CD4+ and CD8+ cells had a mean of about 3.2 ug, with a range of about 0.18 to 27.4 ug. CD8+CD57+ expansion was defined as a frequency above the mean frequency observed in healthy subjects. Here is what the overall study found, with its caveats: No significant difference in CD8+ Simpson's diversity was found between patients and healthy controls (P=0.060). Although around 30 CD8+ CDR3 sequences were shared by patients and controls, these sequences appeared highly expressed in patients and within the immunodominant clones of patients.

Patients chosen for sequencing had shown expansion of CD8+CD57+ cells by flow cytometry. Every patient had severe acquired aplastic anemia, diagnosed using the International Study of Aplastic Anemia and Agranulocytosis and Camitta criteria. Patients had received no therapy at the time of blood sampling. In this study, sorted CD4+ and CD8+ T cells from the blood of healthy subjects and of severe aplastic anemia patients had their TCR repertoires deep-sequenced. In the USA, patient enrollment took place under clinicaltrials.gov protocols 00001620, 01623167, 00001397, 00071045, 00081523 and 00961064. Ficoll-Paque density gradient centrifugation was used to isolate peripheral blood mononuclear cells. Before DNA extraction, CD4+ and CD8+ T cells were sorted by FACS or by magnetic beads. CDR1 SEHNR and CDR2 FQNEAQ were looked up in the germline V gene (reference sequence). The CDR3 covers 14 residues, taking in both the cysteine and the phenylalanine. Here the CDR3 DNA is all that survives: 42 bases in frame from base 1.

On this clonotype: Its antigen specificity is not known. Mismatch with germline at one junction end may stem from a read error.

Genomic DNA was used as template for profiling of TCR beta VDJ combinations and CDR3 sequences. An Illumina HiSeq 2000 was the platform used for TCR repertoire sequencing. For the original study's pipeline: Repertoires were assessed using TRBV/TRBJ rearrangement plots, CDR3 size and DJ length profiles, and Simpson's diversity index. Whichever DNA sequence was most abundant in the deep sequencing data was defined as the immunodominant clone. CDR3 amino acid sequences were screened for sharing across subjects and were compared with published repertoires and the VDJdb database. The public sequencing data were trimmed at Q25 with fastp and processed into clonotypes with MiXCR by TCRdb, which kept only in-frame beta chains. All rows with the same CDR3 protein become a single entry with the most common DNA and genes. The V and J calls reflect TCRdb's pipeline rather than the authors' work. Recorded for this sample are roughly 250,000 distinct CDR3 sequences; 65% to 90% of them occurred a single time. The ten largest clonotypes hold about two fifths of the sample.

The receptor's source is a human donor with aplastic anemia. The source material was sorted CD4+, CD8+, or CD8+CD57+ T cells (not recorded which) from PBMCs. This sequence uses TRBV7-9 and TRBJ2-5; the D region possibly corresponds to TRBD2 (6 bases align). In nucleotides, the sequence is TGTGCCAGCGGGGACGGGAGCGCAGATACGCAGCATTTTTTC. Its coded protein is CASGDGSADTQHFF.